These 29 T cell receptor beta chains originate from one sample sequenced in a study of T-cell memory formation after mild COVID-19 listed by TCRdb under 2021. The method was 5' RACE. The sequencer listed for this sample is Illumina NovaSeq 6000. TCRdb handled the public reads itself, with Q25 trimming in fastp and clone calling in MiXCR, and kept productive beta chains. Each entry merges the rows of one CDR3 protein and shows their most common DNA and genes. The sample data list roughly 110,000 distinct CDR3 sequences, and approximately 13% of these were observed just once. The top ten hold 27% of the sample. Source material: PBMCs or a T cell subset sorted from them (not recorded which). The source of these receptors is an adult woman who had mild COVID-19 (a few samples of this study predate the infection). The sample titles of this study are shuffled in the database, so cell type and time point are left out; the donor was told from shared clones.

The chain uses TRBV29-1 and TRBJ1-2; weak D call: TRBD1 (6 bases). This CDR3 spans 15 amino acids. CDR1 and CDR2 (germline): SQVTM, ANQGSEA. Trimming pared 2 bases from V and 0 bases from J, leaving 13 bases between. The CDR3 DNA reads TGCAGCGTTGAAACGGGGGGGGCGCCTAACTATGGCTACACCTTC. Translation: CSVETGGAPNYGYTF.

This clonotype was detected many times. The CDR3: CASSLAASGPPTGLNEQFF. The DNA for the CDR3 is TGTGCCAGCAGCTTAGCCGCTAGCGGGCCCCCAACAGGGCTCAATGAGCAGTTCTTC. The chain recombines TRBV7-4 with TRBJ2-1; 8 nucleotides align to TRBD2. Germline CDR1 SGHVT, CDR2 SQSDAQ. The CDR3 consists of 19 residues. The V gene end was trimmed by 0 bases and the J gene end by 6 bases; junction bases not matched to a gene: 16.

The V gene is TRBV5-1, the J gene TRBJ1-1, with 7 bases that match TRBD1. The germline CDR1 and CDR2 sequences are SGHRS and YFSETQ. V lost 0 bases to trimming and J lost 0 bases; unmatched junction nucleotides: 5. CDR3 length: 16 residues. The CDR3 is CASSLVDRVMNTEAFF. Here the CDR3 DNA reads TGCGCCAGCAGCTTGGTCGACAGGGTGATGAACACTGAAGCTTTCTTT. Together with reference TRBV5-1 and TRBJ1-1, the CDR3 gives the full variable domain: KAGVTQTPRYLIKTRGQQVTLSCSPISGHRSVSWYQQTPGQGLQFLFEYFSETQRNKGNFPGRFSGRQFSNSRSEMNVSTLELGDSALYLCASSLVDRVMNTEAFFGQGTRLTVV.

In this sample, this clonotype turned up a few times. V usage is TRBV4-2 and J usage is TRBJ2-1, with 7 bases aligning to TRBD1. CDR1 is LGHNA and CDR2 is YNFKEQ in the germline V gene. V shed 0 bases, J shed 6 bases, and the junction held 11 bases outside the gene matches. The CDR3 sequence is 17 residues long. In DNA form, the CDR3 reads TGTGCCAGCAGCCAAGATGAATCGGCGACAGGGTCCAATGAGCAGTTCTTC. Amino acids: CASSQDESATGSNEQFF.

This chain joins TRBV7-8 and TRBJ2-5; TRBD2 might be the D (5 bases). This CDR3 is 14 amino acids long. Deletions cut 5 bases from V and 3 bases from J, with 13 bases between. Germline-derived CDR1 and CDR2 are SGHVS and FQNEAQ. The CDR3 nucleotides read TGTGCCAGCAGCCCTCGGGAAGAAGAAGAGACCCAGTACTTC. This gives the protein CASSPREEEETQYF.

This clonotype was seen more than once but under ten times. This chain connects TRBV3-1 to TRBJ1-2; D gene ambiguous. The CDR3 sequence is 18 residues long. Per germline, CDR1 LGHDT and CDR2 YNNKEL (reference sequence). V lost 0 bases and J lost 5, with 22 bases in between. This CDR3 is CASSQDRVGSNLYYGYTF. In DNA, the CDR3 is TGTGCCAGCAGCCAAGATCGTGTTGGGTCCAATTTGTATTATGGCTACACCTTC.

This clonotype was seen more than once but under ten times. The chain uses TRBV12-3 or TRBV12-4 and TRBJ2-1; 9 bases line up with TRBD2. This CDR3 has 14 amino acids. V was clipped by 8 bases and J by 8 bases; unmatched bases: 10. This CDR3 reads CASAAGTSRDEQFF. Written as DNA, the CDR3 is TGTGCCAGCGCAGCCGGGACTAGCCGGGATGAGCAGTTCTTC.

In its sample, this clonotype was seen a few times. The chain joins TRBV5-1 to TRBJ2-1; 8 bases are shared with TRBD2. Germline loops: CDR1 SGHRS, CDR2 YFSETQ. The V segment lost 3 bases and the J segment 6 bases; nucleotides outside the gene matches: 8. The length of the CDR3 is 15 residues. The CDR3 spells CASSYRGGPGNEQFF. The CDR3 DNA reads TGCGCCAGCAGCTATCGGGGGGGACCGGGCAATGAGCAGTTCTTC.

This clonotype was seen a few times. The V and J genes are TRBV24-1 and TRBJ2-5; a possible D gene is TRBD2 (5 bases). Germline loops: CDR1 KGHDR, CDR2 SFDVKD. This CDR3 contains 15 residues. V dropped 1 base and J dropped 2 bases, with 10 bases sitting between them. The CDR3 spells CATSDLLEAQETQYF. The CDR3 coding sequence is TGTGCCACCAGTGATTTACTAGAGGCACAAGAGACCCAGTACTTC.

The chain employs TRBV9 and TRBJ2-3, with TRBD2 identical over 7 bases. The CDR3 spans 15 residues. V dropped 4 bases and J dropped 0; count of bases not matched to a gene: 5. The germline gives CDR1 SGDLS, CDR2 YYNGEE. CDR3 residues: CASSFRDYSTDTQYF. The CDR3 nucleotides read TGTGCCAGCAGCTTTCGGGACTACAGCACAGATACGCAGTATTTT.

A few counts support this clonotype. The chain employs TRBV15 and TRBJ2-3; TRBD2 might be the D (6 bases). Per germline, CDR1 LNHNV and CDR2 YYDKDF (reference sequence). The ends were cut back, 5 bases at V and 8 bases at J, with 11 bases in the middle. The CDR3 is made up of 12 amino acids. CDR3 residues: CATSFPGGTQYF. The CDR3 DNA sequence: TGTGCCACCAGCTTCCCCGGGGGTACGCAGTATTTT.

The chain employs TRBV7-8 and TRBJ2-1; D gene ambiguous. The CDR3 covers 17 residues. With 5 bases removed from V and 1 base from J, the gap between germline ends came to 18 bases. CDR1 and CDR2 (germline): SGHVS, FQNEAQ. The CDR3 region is CASSHYAHSQSYNEQFF. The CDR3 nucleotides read TGTGCCAGCAGCCACTACGCCCATTCTCAGTCCTACAATGAGCAGTTCTTC.

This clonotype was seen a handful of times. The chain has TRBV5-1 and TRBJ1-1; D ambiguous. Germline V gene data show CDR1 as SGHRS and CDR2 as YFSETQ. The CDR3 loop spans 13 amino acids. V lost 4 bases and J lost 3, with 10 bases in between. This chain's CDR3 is CASSIGPYTEAFF. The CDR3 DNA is TGCGCCAGCAGCATAGGACCGTACACTGAAGCTTTCTTT.

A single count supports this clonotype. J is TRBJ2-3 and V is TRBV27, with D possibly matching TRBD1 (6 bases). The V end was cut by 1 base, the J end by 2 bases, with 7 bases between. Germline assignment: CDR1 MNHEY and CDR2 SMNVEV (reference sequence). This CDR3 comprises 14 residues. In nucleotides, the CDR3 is TGTGCCAGCAGTTTATGGACAGACACAGATACGCAGTATTTT. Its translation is CASSLWTDTDTQYF.

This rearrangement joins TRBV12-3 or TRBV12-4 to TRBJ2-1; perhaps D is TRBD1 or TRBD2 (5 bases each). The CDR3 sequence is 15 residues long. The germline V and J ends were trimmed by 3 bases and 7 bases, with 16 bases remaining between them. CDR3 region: CASSFALGERNEQFF. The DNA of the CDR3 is TGTGCCAGCAGTTTCGCCCTAGGGGAGCGGAATGAGCAGTTCTTC.

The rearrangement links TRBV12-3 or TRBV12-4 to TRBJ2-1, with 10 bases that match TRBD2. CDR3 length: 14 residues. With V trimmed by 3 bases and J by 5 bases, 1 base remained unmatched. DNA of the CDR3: TGTGCCAGCAGTTTTGGACTAGCGGACAATGAGCAGTTCTTC. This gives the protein CASSFGLADNEQFF.

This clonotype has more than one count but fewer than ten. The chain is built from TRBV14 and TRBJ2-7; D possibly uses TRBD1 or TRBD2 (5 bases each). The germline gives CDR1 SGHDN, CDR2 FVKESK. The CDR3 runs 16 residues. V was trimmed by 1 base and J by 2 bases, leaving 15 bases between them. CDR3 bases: TGTGCCAGCAGCCAAGGGGAGACGGGGCTTCCCTACGAGCAGTACTTC. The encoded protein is CASSQGETGLPYEQYF.

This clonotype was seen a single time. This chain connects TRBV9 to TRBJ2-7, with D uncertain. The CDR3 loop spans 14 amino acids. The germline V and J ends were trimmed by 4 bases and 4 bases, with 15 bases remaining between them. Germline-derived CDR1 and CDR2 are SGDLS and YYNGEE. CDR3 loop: CASSPYKLGYEQYF. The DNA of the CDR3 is TGTGCCAGCAGCCCTTACAAATTGGGGTACGAGCAGTACTTC.

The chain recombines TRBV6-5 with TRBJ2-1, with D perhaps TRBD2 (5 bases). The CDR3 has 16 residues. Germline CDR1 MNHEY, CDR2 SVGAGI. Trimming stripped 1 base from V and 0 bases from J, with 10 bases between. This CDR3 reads CASSYFGGLSYNEQFF. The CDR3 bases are TGTGCCAGCAGTTACTTCGGCGGGCTCTCCTACAATGAGCAGTTCTTC.

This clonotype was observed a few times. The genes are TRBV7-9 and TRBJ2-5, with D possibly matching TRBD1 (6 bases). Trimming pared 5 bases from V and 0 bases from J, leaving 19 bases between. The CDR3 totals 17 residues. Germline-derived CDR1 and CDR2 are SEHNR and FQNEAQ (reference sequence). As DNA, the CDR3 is TGTGCCAGCAGCCATCCCCGCTGGGGACAAAACCAAGAGACCCAGTACTTC. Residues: CASSHPRWGQNQETQYF.

The CDR3, as DNA: TGTGCCACCAGCAAGTTAGCGGGGGTGTTCACAGATACGCAGTATTTT. It translates to CATSKLAGVFTDTQYF. The chain is built from TRBV15 and TRBJ2-3, with 9 positions matching TRBD2. This CDR3 comprises 16 residues. After removal of 4 bases from V and 2 bases from J, the junction contained 7 bases not matched to a gene. Looked up from germline, CDR1 is LNHNV and CDR2 is YYDKDF (reference sequence).

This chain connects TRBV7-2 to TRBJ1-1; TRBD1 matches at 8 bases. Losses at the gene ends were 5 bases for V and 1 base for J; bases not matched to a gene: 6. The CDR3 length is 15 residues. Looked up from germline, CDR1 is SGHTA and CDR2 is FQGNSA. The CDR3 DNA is TGTGCCAGCAGCCTGACAGGGGCTCGGAACACTGAAGCTTTCTTT. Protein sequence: CASSLTGARNTEAFF.

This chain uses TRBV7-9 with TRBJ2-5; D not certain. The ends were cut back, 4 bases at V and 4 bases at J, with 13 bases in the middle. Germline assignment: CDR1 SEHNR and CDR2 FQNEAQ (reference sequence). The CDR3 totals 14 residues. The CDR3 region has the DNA TGTGCCAGCAGCTCAACAGTTCACGGAGAGACCCAGTACTTC. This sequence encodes CASSSTVHGETQYF.

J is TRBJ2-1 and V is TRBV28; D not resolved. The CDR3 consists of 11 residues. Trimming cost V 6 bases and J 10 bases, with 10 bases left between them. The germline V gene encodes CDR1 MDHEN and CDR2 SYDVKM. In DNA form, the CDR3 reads TGTGCCAGCAGCCCCCTCAGGGAGCAGTTCTTC. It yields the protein CASSPLREQFF. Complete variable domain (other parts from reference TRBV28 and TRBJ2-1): DVKVTQSSRYLVKRTGEKVFLECVQDMDHENMFWYRQDPGLGLRLIYFSYDVKMKEKGDIPEGYSVSREKKERFSLILESASTNQTSMYLCASSPLREQFFGPGTRLTVL.

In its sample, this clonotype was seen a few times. Here the CDR3 DNA reads TGTGCCAGCAGCCGGGACAGGGGACTTGGAGAGACCCAGTACTTC. Amino acids: CASSRDRGLGETQYF. The J gene is TRBJ2-5, the V gene TRBV3-1; 10 nucleotides match TRBD1. The CDR3 loop spans 15 amino acids. The ends lost 4 bases at V and 4 bases at J; junction bases unmatched: 6. Germline assignment: CDR1 LGHDT and CDR2 YNNKEL (reference sequence).

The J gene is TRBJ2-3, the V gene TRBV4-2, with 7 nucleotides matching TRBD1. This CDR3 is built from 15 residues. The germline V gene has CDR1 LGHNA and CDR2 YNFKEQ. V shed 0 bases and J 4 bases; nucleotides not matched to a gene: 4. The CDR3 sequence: CASSQDRQGADTQYF. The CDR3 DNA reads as TGTGCCAGCAGCCAAGATAGGCAGGGGGCAGATACGCAGTATTTT.

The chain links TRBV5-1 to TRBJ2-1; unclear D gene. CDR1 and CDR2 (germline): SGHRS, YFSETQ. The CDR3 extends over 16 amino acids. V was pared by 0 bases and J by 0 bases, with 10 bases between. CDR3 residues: CASSLERPSSYNEQFF. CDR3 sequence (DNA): TGCGCCAGCAGCTTGGAGCGACCGAGCTCCTACAATGAGCAGTTCTTC.

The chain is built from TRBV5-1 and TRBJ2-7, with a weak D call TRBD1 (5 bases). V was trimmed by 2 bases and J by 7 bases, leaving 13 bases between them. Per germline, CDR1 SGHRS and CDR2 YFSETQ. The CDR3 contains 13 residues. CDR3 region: CASSFFGAGEQYF. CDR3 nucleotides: TGCGCCAGCAGCTTTTTTGGGGCCGGGGAGCAGTACTTC.

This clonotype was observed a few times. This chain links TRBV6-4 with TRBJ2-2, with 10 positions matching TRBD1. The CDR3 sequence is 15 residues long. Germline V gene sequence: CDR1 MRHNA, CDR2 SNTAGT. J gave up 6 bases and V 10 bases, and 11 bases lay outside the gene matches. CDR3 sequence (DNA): TGTGCCACGCGGGGACCGGGACAGGGGCCCGGGGAGCTGTTTTTT. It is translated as CATRGPGQGPGELFF.